The next 20 T cell receptor beta chains were all read from a single sample in a study of T cell responses to AZD1222 COVID-19 vaccine. Clones were read by immunoSEQ multiplex PCR, and TCRdb kept only the in-frame ones, dropping some. The sample holds under 70,000 clones, 80% to 85% seen once. Sequenced material: peripheral blood, taken on day 0 of AZD1222 vaccination. These receptors were collected from an adult in good health.

The chain employs TRBV5-1 and TRBJ2-1; D is unresolved. This CDR3 region has 16 residues. Germline V gene sequence: CDR1 SGHRS, CDR2 YFSETQ. V dropped 4 bases and J dropped 0 bases, with 14 bases sitting between them. The DNA of the CDR3 is TGCGCCAGCAGCGAGACCTTTTCTAGCTCCTACAATGAGCAGTTCTTC. This encodes CASSETFSSSYNEQFF.

This chain links TRBV30 with TRBJ1-1; D call uncertain. The V gene's germline CDR1 is GTSNPN and CDR2 SVGIG (reference sequence). Trimming removed 0 bases from V and 4 bases from J, with 6 bases in between. The CDR3 is 12 amino acids. The DNA for the CDR3 is TGTGCCTGGAGTGTAGGTCTCACTGAAGCTTTCTTT. This encodes CAWSVGLTEAFF.

There are a few counts of this clone. The chain couples TRBV28 to TRBJ1-4; weak D call: TRBD1 (6 bases). This CDR3 comprises 13 residues. The germline gives CDR1 MDHEN, CDR2 SYDVKM. V was clipped by 6 bases and J by 5 bases, with 10 bases between them. CDR3 coding DNA: TGTGCCAGCAGGGACAGACTCAATGAAAAACTGTTTTTT. It translates to CASRDRLNEKLFF.

The chain recombines TRBV6-2 or TRBV6-3 with TRBJ2-7; D unclear. Trimming left V 2 bases short and J 3 bases short, with 5 bases between. The CDR3 contains 12 residues. Germline CDR1 and CDR2: MNHEY and SVGEGT. CDR3: CASSYLDYEQYF. Written as DNA, the CDR3 is TGTGCCAGCAGTTACCTAGACTACGAGCAGTACTTC.

This clone has just a few counts. This rearrangement joins TRBV28 to TRBJ1-2, with D unclear. Germline V gene data show CDR1 as MDHEN and CDR2 as SYDVKM. The CDR3 runs 14 residues. Trimming cost V 3 bases and J 0 bases, with 8 bases left between them. In DNA, the CDR3 is TGTGCCAGCAGTTTGGGAGGTTCTAACTATGGCTACACCTTC. The encoded protein is CASSLGGSNYGYTF.

This clone was seen more than once but under ten times. V is TRBV4-3 and J is TRBJ2-2, with TRBD2 matching 10 bases. CDR3 length: 17 residues. Losses at the gene ends were 4 bases for V and 7 bases for J; bases not matched to a gene: 12. CDR1 LGHNA and CDR2 YSLEER come from the germline V gene. The CDR3 DNA follows: TGCGCCAGCAGCCGGTCTTTACTAGCGGGAAATATCGGGGAGCTGTTTTTT. Protein: CASSRSLLAGNIGELFF.

The rearrangement links TRBV28 to TRBJ2-6, with TRBD2 as a possible D gene (5 bases). The germline V gene encodes CDR1 MDHEN and CDR2 SYDVKM. Trimming shortened V by 8 bases and J by 3 bases, and 14 bases separated the two germline ends. The length of the CDR3 is 15 residues. CDR3 DNA: TGTGCCAGCGGGAGCACCGGGGTTGGGGCCAACGTCCTGACTTTC. Amino acids: CASGSTGVGANVLTF.

The chain's CDR3 is CASSLEGPGGGYTF. CDR3 bases: TGTGCCAGCAGCTTAGAGGGGCCAGGCGGCGGCTACACCTTC. The chain has TRBV7-2 and TRBJ1-2, with D maybe TRBD1 (5 bases). V was shortened by 1 base and J by 8 bases, with 14 bases between the two germline ends. The germline CDR1 and CDR2 sequences are SGHTA and FQGNSA. The CDR3 totals 14 residues.

The rearrangement links TRBV28 to TRBJ2-4, with D unclear. Germline lookup yields CDR1 MDHEN and CDR2 SYDVKM. The CDR3 runs to 16 residues. V was shortened by 6 bases and J by 1 base, with 16 bases between the two germline ends. The CDR3 coding sequence is TGTGCCAGCAGCCCACTAAAGTCTAGGGCCAAAAACATTCAGTACTTC. It is translated as CASSPLKSRAKNIQYF.

The genes are TRBV7-2 and TRBJ2-3; TRBD2 matches 12 bases. With 5 bases clipped from V and 2 bases from J, the junction kept 8 bases outside the gene matches. The CDR3 contains 17 residues. Germline V CDR1 and CDR2: SGHTA, FQGNSA. The CDR3: CASSPPSGGAYTDTQYF. For the CDR3, the DNA is TGTGCCAGCAGCCCCCCTAGCGGGGGGGCTTACACAGATACGCAGTATTTT.

The chain employs TRBV11-1 and TRBJ2-1; possibly TRBD2 for D (7 bases). Per the germline V gene, CDR1 is SGHAT and CDR2 is FQDESV (reference sequence). V was shortened by 5 bases and J by 7 bases, with 21 bases between the two germline ends. This CDR3 is built from 16 residues. The CDR3 region is CASSTSLRRGGNEQFF. CDR3 coding DNA: TGTGCCAGCAGCACTAGCCTTAGGAGGGGGGGTAATGAGCAGTTCTTC.

CDR3 in amino acids: CASSSVGDRGLHF. CDR3 sequence (DNA): TGTGCCAGTAGTAGTGTTGGGGACAGGGGGTTGCATTTT. The rearrangement joins TRBV19 to TRBJ1-5, with TRBD1 identical over 11 bases. The ends lost 4 bases at V and 15 bases at J; junction bases unmatched: 8. Germline V gene data show CDR1 as LNHDA and CDR2 as SQIVND (reference sequence). This CDR3 comprises 13 residues.

J is TRBJ2-3 and V is TRBV18; the D is unclear. The CDR3 sequence is 14 residues long. CDR1 and CDR2 from the germline V gene are KGHSH and LQKENI. V gave up 3 bases and J gave up 0 bases, with 7 bases separating them. This CDR3 reads CASSPLVSTDTQYF. The DNA for the CDR3 is TGTGCCAGCTCACCGCTAGTTAGCACAGATACGCAGTATTTT.

The chain couples TRBV11-1 to TRBJ1-1; D not resolved. The CDR3 totals 14 residues. V lost 4 bases to trimming and J lost 3 bases, with 12 bases between them. Germline V gene sequence: CDR1 SGHAT, CDR2 FQDESV (reference sequence). The CDR3 DNA follows: TGTGCCAGCAGCTCCTTTTCATTGTACACTGAAGCTTTCTTT. This translates into CASSSFSLYTEAFF.

DNA for the CDR3: TGTGCCAGCAGTTACTACGGACTAGCGGGCAAAGAGACCCAGTACTTC. It translates to CASSYYGLAGKETQYF. The chain combines TRBV6-2 or TRBV6-3 with TRBJ2-5; TRBD2 matches 11 bases. The length of the CDR3 is 16 residues. The V gene's germline CDR1 is MNHEY and CDR2 SVGEGT. The trim removed 1 base at V and 3 bases at J, leaving 4 bases unmatched.

This chain joins TRBV6-5 and TRBJ1-4; D is undetermined. Trimming took off 4 bases at V and 3 bases at J, with 12 bases between the two ends. The CDR3 is 15 amino acids. CDR1 and CDR2 from the germline V gene are MNHEY and SVGAGI. In DNA, the CDR3 is TGTGCCAGCAGTTTGTCGGGGAGGTCTAATGAAAAACTGTTTTTT. Translated, it gives CASSLSGRSNEKLFF.

The chain couples TRBV3-1 (or the pseudogene TRBV3-2) to TRBJ1-1; D perhaps matches TRBD1 (6 bases). The V and J ends lost 0 bases and 7 bases respectively, with 18 bases between them. Germline values: CDR1 LGHDT, CDR2 YNNKEL (reference sequence). This CDR3 comprises 16 residues. DNA for the CDR3: TGTGCCAGCAGCCAAGATGGGACGATGGGGGCTGGTGAAGCTTTCTTT. The encoded protein is CASSQDGTMGAGEAFF.

The chain uses TRBV9 and TRBJ2-7, with a possible D match to TRBD2 (6 bases). The CDR3 contains 14 residues. The germline gives CDR1 SGDLS, CDR2 YYNGEE. Trimming stripped 4 bases from V and 5 bases from J, with 16 bases between. The CDR3 reads CASSPRGGDDEQYF. In DNA, the CDR3 is TGTGCCAGCAGCCCTAGAGGAGGGGACGACGAGCAGTACTTC.

This chain joins TRBV10-1 and TRBJ2-7, with a weak D call TRBD2 (6 bases). Trimming took 3 bases from V and 1 from J, leaving 13 bases between them. This CDR3 spans 15 amino acids. Germline CDR1 reads WNHNN; CDR2 reads SYGVQD (reference sequence). CDR3 in DNA: TGCGCCAGCAGTGATTCTAGCGAGGGATCCTACGAGCAGTACTTC. As protein: CASSDSSEGSYEQYF.

The chain has TRBV7-2 and TRBJ2-5; D may be TRBD2 (5 bases). Trimming took 5 bases from V and 1 from J, leaving 14 bases between them. Germline V CDR1 and CDR2: SGHTA, FQGNSA. The CDR3 covers 15 residues. The chain's CDR3 is CASSPRASSQETQYF. CDR3 DNA: TGTGCCAGCAGCCCAAGGGCTAGCAGCCAAGAGACCCAGTACTTC.